The present entry profiles one T cell receptor (beta chain) with its context. Per the study methods: How many nucleated cells were present was estimated from reference gene primer amplification. TCRdb keeps only in-frame clones here, not all; method: immunoSEQ multiplex PCR. The D gene and trimming were derived from the DNA, and the V and J assignments and clone size from that table. This sample carries about 250,000 clones, roughly 80% of them seen once, and the ten largest clones take nearly 5%. The data stem from a study of blood T cell repertoires in COVID-19. Study background: PBMCs, B-cell-depleted T cells, or T cells were the source of the cDNA or gDNA that made up the material.

Germline lookup yields CDR1 SGHVS and CDR2 FQNEAQ. The CDR3 is 14 residues long. V dropped 1 base and J dropped 1 base, with 5 bases sitting between them. V and J are TRBV7-8 and TRBJ1-5; D gene uncertain. This receptor was identified in a woman over 75 with active or convalescent COVID-19. Sequencing used peripheral blood. As DNA, the CDR3 is TGTGCCAGCAGCTTAGGGCAGAGCAATCAGCCCCAGCATTTT. Translation: CASSLGQSNQPQHF.